This T cell receptor (beta chain) was retrieved from a study of blood T cell repertoires in COVID-19. This table comes from immunoSEQ multiplex PCR, and its TCRdb copy is limited to in-frame clones, with some not included. Among fewer than 85,000 clones listed, around 83% were seen once. The germline V and J ends were trimmed by 5 bases and 1 base, with 18 bases remaining between them. The CDR3 is 16 amino acids. CDR1 SGHVS and CDR2 FQNEAQ come from the germline V gene. The sample was peripheral blood. The chain combines TRBV7-8 with TRBJ2-7; a weak D match, TRBD2 (5 bases). The origin of this receptor is a woman aged 55-69 years with acute or convalescent COVID-19. CDR3 bases: TGTGCCAGCAGCCCCCTTCTGGGAGCGGTTTCCTACGAGCAGTACTTC. Its translation: CASSPLLGAVSYEQYF.